These 22 T cell receptor beta chains share one sample of origin, sequenced in a study of human T cells and chemical hapten exposure. Time point of the sample: patch test 3, about 24 weeks after DPC sensitization. Treatment described: therapeutic diphenylcyclopropenone sensitization with weekly scalp DPC. TCRdb reprocessed the RACE reads with MiXCR, giving one entry per CDR3 protein. The table has over 150,000 distinct CDR3 sequences, about 30% seen once. The sequencing used whole blood, collected in connection with sensitization to the hapten diphenylcyclopropenone (DPC). These receptors were collected from a woman younger than 30 with alopecia areata. Some clones in this sample may be carry-over from other donors' samples.

This rearrangement joins TRBV4-1 to TRBJ2-3; TRBD2 matches at 10 bases. The germline CDR1 and CDR2 sequences are MGHRA and YSYEKL. The CDR3 contains 18 residues. With V trimmed by 3 bases and J by 6 bases, 15 bases remained unmatched. The CDR3 DNA is TGCGCCAGCAGCCAGATAATCCTGGGACTAGCGCCGAGTGATACGCAGTATTTT. The encoded protein is CASSQIILGLAPSDTQYF.

The V gene is TRBV10-3, the J gene TRBJ2-7; 7 bases are a match to TRBD2. The CDR3 spans 15 residues. Germline CDR1 is ENHRY and CDR2 is SYGVKD. The ends lost 3 bases at V and 0 bases at J; junction bases unmatched: 5. The CDR3 sequence: CAISDIAGSSYEQYF. The CDR3 coding sequence is TGTGCCATCAGTGACATAGCGGGCAGCTCCTACGAGCAGTACTTC.

V is TRBV20-1 and J is TRBJ2-3; weak D call: TRBD2 (5 bases). The germline CDR1 and CDR2 sequences are DFQATT and SNEGSKA (reference sequence). The V end lost 0 bases, the J end lost 2 bases, and 18 bases lay between the germline ends. CDR3 length: 17 residues. CDR3 sequence: CSARDDKRKKITDTQYF. The CDR3 bases are TGCAGTGCTAGAGATGATAAGCGGAAGAAGATCACAGATACGCAGTATTTT.

The chain links TRBV7-9 to TRBJ2-2; D gene unclear. The CDR3 runs to 16 residues. Trimming shortened V by 1 base and J by 0 bases, and 9 bases separated the two germline ends. Germline values: CDR1 SEHNR, CDR2 FQNEAQ (reference sequence). This chain's CDR3 is CASSLEVGPNTGELFF. CDR3 sequence (DNA): TGTGCCAGCAGCTTAGAGGTGGGCCCGAACACCGGGGAGCTGTTTTTT.

The chain joins TRBV7-8 to TRBJ1-1; 7 nucleotides line up with TRBD1. V lost 5 bases and J lost 6; bases outside the gene matches: 6. CDR1 and CDR2 from the germline V gene are SGHVS and FQNEAQ. The length of the CDR3 is 13 residues. The CDR3 sequence: CASSVQGSAEAFF. For the CDR3, the DNA is TGTGCCAGCAGCGTACAGGGGAGCGCTGAAGCTTTCTTT.

Only a few counts were recorded for this clonotype. The chain carries TRBV2 and TRBJ1-1; unclear D gene. Between the trimmed V and J ends, which lost 10 bases and 4 bases, there was a span of 16 bases. Germline CDR1 reads SNHLY; CDR2 reads FYNNEI. This CDR3 is 13 amino acids long. CDR3 nucleotides: TGTGCCACCTCGTCCTGGGTAGTCACTGAAGCTTTCTTT. It translates to CATSSWVVTEAFF.

This clonotype was recorded a few times. This chain connects TRBV24-1 to TRBJ1-5; perhaps TRBD1 as D (6 bases). This CDR3 has 15 residues. Germline V lookup: CDR1 KGHDR, CDR2 SFDVKD. V lost 4 bases and J 7 bases, leaving 16 bases between the germline ends. For the CDR3, the DNA is TGTGCCACCAGTGAGGGGGGCAGGGGTGGACAGCCCCAGCATTTT. Its translation: CATSEGGRGGQPQHF.

This sequence joins TRBV7-8 and TRBJ2-5; D perhaps matches TRBD2 (5 bases). CDR1 and CDR2 from the germline V gene are SGHVS and FQNEAQ. The length of the CDR3 is 15 residues. Trimming shortened V by 2 bases and J by 2 bases, and 12 bases separated the two germline ends. The CDR3: CASSLWRRRQETQYF. The CDR3 coding sequence is TGTGCCAGCAGCTTATGGAGGCGGAGACAAGAGACCCAGTACTTC.

This chain joins TRBV7-9 and TRBJ2-3, with TRBD2 matching 10 bases. Germline lookup yields CDR1 SEHNR and CDR2 FQNEAQ (reference sequence). V was pared by 3 bases and J by 4 bases, with 4 bases of the junction left unmatched. This CDR3 contains 15 residues. The DNA of the CDR3 is TGTGCCAGCAGCTTTCTAGCGGGAGCGGCAGATACGCAGTATTTT. It is translated as CASSFLAGAADTQYF.

This clonotype was recorded a few times. The chain is built from TRBV7-9 and TRBJ2-3; 14 positions agree with TRBD2. Germline V gives CDR1 SEHNR, CDR2 FQNEAQ (reference sequence). This CDR3 spans 16 amino acids. The junction had 7 bases not matched to a gene; V was cut back by 3 bases and J by 8 bases. This CDR3 reads CASSFWTSGRKGTQYF. As DNA, the CDR3 is TGTGCCAGCAGCTTCTGGACTAGCGGGAGGAAGGGTACGCAGTATTTT.

The sample holds a few counts of this clonotype. The CDR3 protein is CSVDGQGGYGYTF. DNA for the CDR3: TGCAGCGTGGACGGACAGGGTGGATATGGCTACACCTTC. The J gene is TRBJ1-2, the V gene TRBV29-1, with TRBD1 matching 8 bases. Per germline, CDR1 SQVTM and CDR2 ANQGSEA. CDR3 length: 13 amino acids. The V segment lost 6 bases and the J segment 5 bases; nucleotides outside the gene matches: 8.

This chain connects TRBV29-1 to TRBJ2-1; TRBD2 aligns across 13 bases. The CDR3 totals 23 residues. V was clipped by 2 bases and J by 0 bases; unmatched bases: 22. Germline V lookup: CDR1 SQVTM, CDR2 ANQGSEA. CDR3 amino acids: CSVEYGTSGNPTYFLSSYNEQFF. CDR3 coding DNA: TGCAGCGTTGAATACGGGACTAGCGGGAACCCGACCTATTTTTTGAGCTCCTACAATGAGCAGTTCTTC.

This chain joins TRBV10-3 and TRBJ2-1, with D perhaps assigned TRBD1 or TRBD2 (5 bases each). This CDR3 comprises 16 residues. Germline V CDR1 and CDR2: ENHRY, SYGVKD. Trimming removed 4 bases at V and 6 bases at J, with 19 bases between. DNA of the CDR3: TGTGCCATCAGTGGTAGAGGGGTTGGGGCCCTCAATGAGCAGTTCTTC. Protein: CAISGRGVGALNEQFF.

The chain recombines TRBV30 with TRBJ2-1; 11 bases match TRBD2. The CDR3 is 15 amino acids. V lost 2 bases, J lost 2 bases, and 2 bases stayed unmatched. Per germline, CDR1 GTSNPN and CDR2 SVGIG (reference sequence). The CDR3 DNA reads as TGTGCCTGGAGTATGACTAGCGGGGCCTACAATGAGCAGTTCTTC. This sequence encodes CAWSMTSGAYNEQFF. The full variable domain, completed using reference TRBV30 and TRBJ2-1, is SQTIHQWPATLVQPVGSPLSLECTVEGTSNPNLYWYRQAAGRGLQLLFYSVGIGQISSEVPQNLSASRPQDRQFILSSKKLLLSDSGFYLCAWSMTSGAYNEQFFGPGTRLTVL.

This chain joins TRBV20-1 and TRBJ2-4; D is unclear. Germline-derived CDR1 and CDR2 are DFQATT and SNEGSKA (reference sequence). The CDR3 consists of 13 residues. Between the trimmed V and J ends, which lost 1 base and 1 base, there was a span of 5 bases. CDR3 protein: CSARAVAKNIQYF. The DNA of the CDR3 is TGCAGTGCTAGAGCCGTGGCCAAAAACATTCAGTACTTC.

A few counts support this clonotype. The rearrangement links TRBV12-3 or TRBV12-4 to TRBJ2-7; D is ambiguous. This CDR3 is 10 amino acids long. V was clipped by 2 bases and J by 5 bases, with 1 base between them. CDR3 nucleotide sequence: TGTGCCAGCAGTTTAAACGAGCAGTACTTC. Amino acids: CASSLNEQYF.

The rearrangement joins TRBV25-1 to TRBJ2-5; TRBD1 agrees at 11 bases. Germline CDR1 MGHDK, CDR2 SYGVNS. Trimming removed 8 bases from V and 2 bases from J; junction bases left unmatched: 7. This CDR3 comprises 15 residues. The CDR3 nucleotides are TGTGCCAGCTCCCCGGGACAGGGGGTACAAGAGACCCAGTACTTC. Protein product: CASSPGQGVQETQYF. The whole variable domain, filled in from reference TRBV25-1 and TRBJ2-5, reads EADIYQTPRYLVIGTGKKITLECSQTMGHDKMYWYQQDPGMELHLIHYSYGVNSTEKGDLSSESTVSRIRTEHFPLTLESARPSHTSQYLCASSPGQGVQETQYFGPGTRLLVL.

This chain connects TRBV27 to TRBJ1-5, with no clear D. The CDR3 loop spans 12 amino acids. Germline CDR1 reads MNHEY; CDR2 reads SMNVEV (reference sequence). Trimming took off 2 bases at V and 7 bases at J, with 6 bases between the two ends. The CDR3 bases are TGTGCCAGCAGTTTAACTGGCCAGCCCCAGCATTTT. This codes for CASSLTGQPQHF.

In this sample, this clonotype turned up a few times. This chain joins TRBV7-3 and TRBJ1-5; the D gene is possibly TRBD1 (5 bases). Germline CDR1 reads SGHTA; CDR2 reads FQGTGA. The V and J ends lost 5 bases and 7 bases respectively, with 12 bases between them. The CDR3 sequence is 13 residues long. The CDR3 region has the DNA TGTGCCAGCAGCGCCGGGGCAGGACAGCCCCAGCATTTT. It codes for CASSAGAGQPQHF.

This clonotype has more than one count but fewer than ten. This chain joins TRBV15 and TRBJ1-5; D remains ambiguous. This CDR3 comprises 13 residues. CDR1 is LNHNV and CDR2 is YYDKDF in the germline V gene (reference sequence). V lost 1 base to trimming and J lost 6 bases, with 7 bases between them. CDR3 sequence (DNA): TGTGCCACCAGCAGAGTCGGGTTTCAGCCCCAGCATTTT. This gives the protein CATSRVGFQPQHF.

This chain joins TRBV27 and TRBJ2-2, with D maybe TRBD2 (5 bases). Germline CDR1 and CDR2: MNHEY and SMNVEV (reference sequence). This CDR3 has 13 residues. Trimming shortened V by 11 bases and J by 0 bases, and 10 bases separated the two germline ends. The CDR3 here is CAAGQSNTGELFF. The CDR3 bases are TGTGCCGCGGGCCAGTCGAACACCGGGGAGCTGTTTTTT.

This chain uses TRBV7-2 with TRBJ2-7, with TRBD2 matching over 8 bases. Germline CDR1 SGHTA, CDR2 FQGNSA. After removal of 3 bases from V and 1 base from J, the junction contained 11 bases not matched to a gene. The CDR3 runs 17 residues. CDR3 residues: CASSLRPSGQLSYEQYF. The CDR3 nucleotides are TGTGCCAGCAGCTTGAGGCCTAGCGGGCAATTATCCTACGAGCAGTACTTC. The whole variable domain, filled in from reference TRBV7-2 and TRBJ2-7, reads GAGVSQSPSNKVTEKGKDVELRCDPISGHTALYWYRQSLGQGLEFLIYFQGNSAPDKSGLPSDRFSAERTGGSVSTLTIQRTQQEDSAVYLCASSLRPSGQLSYEQYFGPGTRLTVT.